One T cell receptor (beta chain) is described in this entry. The antigen is not known. Since a much larger clone is just one base distant, this may be a read error. The data were obtained in a study of T cell repertoires in cytomegalovirus infection. The wider study: Selection of CMV epitopes for the study included recently identified HLA-C-restricted and well-studied HLA-B-restricted ones.

TCRdb fed the reads into MiXCR, producing one record per CDR3 protein. This table has 69,000 or so distinct CDR3 sequences, about 29% appearing once. J was trimmed by 5 bases and V by 4 bases; bases with no gene match: 10. CDR1 is SEHNR and CDR2 is FQNEAQ in the germline V gene (reference sequence). The CDR3 is made up of 16 amino acids. Sequenced here: CD8+ T cells from cultured PBMCs, sampled from culture after CMV antigen stimulation. J is TRBJ2-1 and V is TRBV7-9; 8 bases map to TRBD1. The sequence was collected from a human donor in good health (CMV status not recorded). Some clones in this sample may be carry-over from other donors' samples. CDR3 amino acids: CASSSGTGLGHNEQFF. The CDR3 coding sequence is TGTGCCAGCAGCTCAGGGACAGGCTTAGGGCACAATGAGCAGTTCTTC. The whole variable domain, remainder taken from reference TRBV7-9 and TRBJ2-1, is DTGVSQNPRHKITKRGQNVTFRCDPISEHNRLYWYRQTLGQGPEFLTYFQNEAQLEKSRLLSDRFSAERPKGSFSTLEIQRTEQGDSAMYLCASSSGTGLGHNEQFFGPGTRLTVL.